One and the same sample provided the 8 T cell receptor beta chains below, sequenced in a study of CD8 T cells in Susac syndrome (dated by TCRdb to about 2019). Library preparation was by the immunoSEQ multiplex PCR assay. RNA was extracted using the RNeasy kit, and about 0.45 to 1 ug of the RNA was reverse transcribed with random hexamers. Using fastp at Q25 and MiXCR, TCRdb reprocessed the public reads and kept productive beta chains. Merged by CDR3 protein, the rows form single entries marked with the most common genes and DNA. This sample is represented by 90,000 to 110,000 distinct CDR3 sequences; about 95% of them were singletons. In total, the top ten clones hold roughly 0.096% of the sample. The sequencing input was CD4+ T cells from PBMCs. The receptors here all came from a human donor in good health.

The J gene is TRBJ2-2, the V gene TRBV24-1, with D possibly TRBD1 on 6 matching bases. This CDR3 region has 14 residues. The ends were cut back, 10 bases at V and 5 bases at J, with 16 bases in the middle. Germline CDR1 reads KGHDR; CDR2 reads SFDVKD. The CDR3, as DNA: TGTGCCACTGGCACAGGGCGAGGAACCGGGGAGCTGTTTTTT. Translated, it gives CATGTGRGTGELFF.

This clonotype has only one observation. The chain couples TRBV28 to TRBJ1-5; possibly TRBD1 for D (6 bases). The CDR3 is 14 amino acids. Trimming removed 5 bases at V and 5 bases at J, with 13 bases between. CDR1 is MDHEN and CDR2 is SYDVKM in the germline V gene. The CDR3 region is CASSRTGSHQPQHF. The CDR3 region has the DNA TGTGCCAGCAGTCGTACAGGGTCCCATCAGCCCCAGCATTTT.

The chain carries TRBV6-6 and TRBJ2-6; D perhaps matches TRBD2 (6 bases). Germline CDR1 is MNHNY and CDR2 is SVGAGI (reference sequence). This CDR3 region has 15 residues. Trimming took 5 bases from V and 2 from J, leaving 10 bases between them. The CDR3 is CASSPTGAGANVLTF. CDR3 nucleotide sequence: TGTGCCAGCAGTCCCACGGGGGCTGGGGCCAACGTCCTGACTTTC.

This chain uses TRBV15 with TRBJ2-7, with 9 bases that match TRBD1. Germline lookup yields CDR1 LNHNV and CDR2 YYDKDF (reference sequence). J lost 3 bases, V lost 0 bases, and 3 bases had no gene match. This CDR3 has 15 residues. The CDR3 spells CATSRDGTGYYEQYF. The DNA of the CDR3 is TGTGCCACCAGCAGAGATGGGACAGGGTACTACGAGCAGTACTTC.

The chain couples TRBV4-3 to TRBJ2-7, with 12 bases fitting TRBD1. V shed 4 bases and J 4 bases; nucleotides not matched to a gene: 11. Germline loops: CDR1 LGHNA, CDR2 YSLEER. The CDR3 has 17 residues. The chain's CDR3 is CASSLLSGDRGLYEQYF. The CDR3 bases are TGCGCCAGCAGCCTCCTTAGTGGGGACAGGGGGCTGTACGAGCAGTACTTC.

The chain links TRBV7-2 to TRBJ2-7; no definite D call. The CDR3 sequence is 13 residues long. Looked up from germline, CDR1 is SGHTA and CDR2 is FQGNSA. V gave up 4 bases and J gave up 3 bases, with 10 bases separating them. CDR3 region: CASSWAKVYEQYF. The CDR3 coding sequence is TGTGCCAGCAGCTGGGCTAAAGTCTACGAGCAGTACTTC. Complete variable domain (other parts from reference TRBV7-2 and TRBJ2-7): GAGVSQSPSNKVTEKGKDVELRCDPISGHTALYWYRQSLGQGLEFLIYFQGNSAPDKSGLPSDRFSAERTGGSVSTLTIQRTQQEDSAVYLCASSWAKVYEQYFGPGTRLTVT.

V gene TRBV20-1 combines with J gene TRBJ2-7; 7 nucleotides align to TRBD2. V lost 5 bases to trimming and J lost 0 bases; unmatched junction nucleotides: 4. This CDR3 has 13 amino acids. CDR1 is DFQATT and CDR2 is SNEGSKA in the germline V gene (reference sequence). The CDR3 bases are TGCAGTGCTCTAGCGGCCAGCTCCTACGAGCAGTACTTC. Translation gives CSALAASSYEQYF.

The V and J genes are TRBV7-8 and TRBJ1-4; D unresolved. Germline lookup yields CDR1 SGHVS and CDR2 FQNEAQ. V lost 6 bases, J lost 8 bases, and 16 bases lay in between. The CDR3 spans 14 residues. Here the CDR3 DNA reads TGTGCCAGCAGGAGACTCCCCAACGAGGAAAAACTGTTTTTT. As protein: CASRRLPNEEKLFF.